The text below deals with one T cell receptor beta chain. Using immunoSEQ multiplex PCR, the repertoire was profiled, and TCRdb retains in-frame clones only, with some absent. The sample records 45,000 to 60,000 clones, 70% to 90% being singletons. These data come from a study of T cell changes during pregnancy in multiple sclerosis. V gave up 4 bases and J gave up 1 base, with 16 bases separating them. This CDR3 has 16 residues. Germline CDR1 MNHNS, CDR2 SASEGT. The TCR comes from a female donor with multiple sclerosis, enrolled in a pregnancy study. The rearrangement joins TRBV6-1 to TRBJ1-1; a possible D gene is TRBD1 (5 bases). Here the sequenced sample was peripheral blood, taken in the first trimester of pregnancy. CDR3 nucleotide sequence: TGTGCCAGCAGTGCTTCTTGGACAATCAAGAACACTGAAGCTTTCTTT. Protein sequence: CASSASWTIKNTEAFF.